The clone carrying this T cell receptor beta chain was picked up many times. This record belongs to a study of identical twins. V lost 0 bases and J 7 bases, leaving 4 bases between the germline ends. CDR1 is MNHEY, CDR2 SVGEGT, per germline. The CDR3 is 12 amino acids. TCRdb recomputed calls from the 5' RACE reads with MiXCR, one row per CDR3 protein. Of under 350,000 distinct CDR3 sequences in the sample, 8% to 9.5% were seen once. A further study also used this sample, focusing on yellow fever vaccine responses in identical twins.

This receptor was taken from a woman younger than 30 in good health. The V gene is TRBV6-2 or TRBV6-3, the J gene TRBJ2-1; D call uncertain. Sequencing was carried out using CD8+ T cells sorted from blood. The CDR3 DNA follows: TGTGCCAGCAGTTACTCGCCGAATGAGCAGTTCTTC. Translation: CASSYSPNEQFF.